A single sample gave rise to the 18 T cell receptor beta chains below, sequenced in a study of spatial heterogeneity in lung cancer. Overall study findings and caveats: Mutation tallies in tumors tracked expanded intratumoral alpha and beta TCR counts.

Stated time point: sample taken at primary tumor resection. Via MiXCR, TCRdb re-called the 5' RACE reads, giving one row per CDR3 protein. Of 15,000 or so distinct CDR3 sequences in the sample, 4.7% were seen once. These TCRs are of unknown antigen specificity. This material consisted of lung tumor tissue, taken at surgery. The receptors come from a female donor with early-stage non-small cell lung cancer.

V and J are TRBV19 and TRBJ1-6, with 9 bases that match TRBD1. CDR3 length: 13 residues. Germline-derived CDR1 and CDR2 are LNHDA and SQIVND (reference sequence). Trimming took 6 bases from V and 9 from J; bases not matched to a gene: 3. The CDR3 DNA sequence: TGTGCCAGTAGACAGGGGGCTCGTTCACCCCTCCACTTT. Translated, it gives CASRQGARSPLHF. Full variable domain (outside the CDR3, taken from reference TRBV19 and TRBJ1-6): DGGITQSPKYLFRKEGQNVTLSCEQNLNHDAMYWYRQDPGQGLRLIYYSQIVNDFQKGDIAEGYSVSREKKESFPLTVTSAQKNPTAFYLCASRQGARSPLHFGNGTRLTVT.

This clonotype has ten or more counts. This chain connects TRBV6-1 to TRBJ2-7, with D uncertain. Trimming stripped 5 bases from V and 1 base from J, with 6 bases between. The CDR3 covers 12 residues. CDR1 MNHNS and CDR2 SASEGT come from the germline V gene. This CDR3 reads CASSPRSYEQYF. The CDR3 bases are TGTGCCAGCAGTCCCCGTTCCTACGAGCAGTACTTC.

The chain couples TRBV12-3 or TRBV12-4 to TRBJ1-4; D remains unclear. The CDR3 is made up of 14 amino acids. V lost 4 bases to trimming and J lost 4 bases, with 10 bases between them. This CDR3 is CASSSVLLNEKLFF. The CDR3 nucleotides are TGTGCCAGCAGTTCGGTCCTTCTTAATGAAAAACTGTTTTTT.

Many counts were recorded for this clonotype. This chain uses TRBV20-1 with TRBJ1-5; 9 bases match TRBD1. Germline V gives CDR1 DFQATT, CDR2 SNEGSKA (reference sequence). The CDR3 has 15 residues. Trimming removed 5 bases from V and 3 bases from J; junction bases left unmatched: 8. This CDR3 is CSAAPGTGNNQPQHF. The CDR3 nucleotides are TGCAGTGCTGCCCCGGGGACAGGGAACAATCAGCCCCAGCATTTT.

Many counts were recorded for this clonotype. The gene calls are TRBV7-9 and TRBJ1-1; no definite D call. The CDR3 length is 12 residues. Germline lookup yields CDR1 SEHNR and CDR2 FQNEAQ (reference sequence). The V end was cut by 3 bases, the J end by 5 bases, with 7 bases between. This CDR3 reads CASSLGITEAFF. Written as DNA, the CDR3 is TGTGCCAGCAGCTTGGGAATTACTGAAGCTTTCTTT.

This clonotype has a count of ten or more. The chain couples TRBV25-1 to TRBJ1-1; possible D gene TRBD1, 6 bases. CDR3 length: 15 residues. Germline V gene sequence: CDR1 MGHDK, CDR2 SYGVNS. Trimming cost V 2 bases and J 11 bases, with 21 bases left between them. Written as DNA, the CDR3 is TGTGCCAGCAGTGAACCCAGAGGGGGAAGGTGGCGGGCTTTCTTT. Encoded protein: CASSEPRGGRWRAFF.

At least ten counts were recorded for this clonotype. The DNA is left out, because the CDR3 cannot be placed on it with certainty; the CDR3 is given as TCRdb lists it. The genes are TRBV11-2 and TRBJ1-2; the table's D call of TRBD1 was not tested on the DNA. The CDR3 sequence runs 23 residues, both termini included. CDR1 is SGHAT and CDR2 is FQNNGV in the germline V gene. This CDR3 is CASSLDRVYLCASSLDRVDGYTF.

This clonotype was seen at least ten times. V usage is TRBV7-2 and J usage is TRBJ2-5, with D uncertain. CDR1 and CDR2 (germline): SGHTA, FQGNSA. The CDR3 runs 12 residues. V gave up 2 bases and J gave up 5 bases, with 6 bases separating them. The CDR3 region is CASSLSVETQYF. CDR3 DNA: TGTGCCAGCAGCTTAAGCGTGGAGACCCAGTACTTC.

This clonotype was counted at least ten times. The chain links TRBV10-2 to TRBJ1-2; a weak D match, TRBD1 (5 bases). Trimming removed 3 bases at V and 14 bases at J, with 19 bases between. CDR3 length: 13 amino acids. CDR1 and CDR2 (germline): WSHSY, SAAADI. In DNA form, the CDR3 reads TGCGCCAGCAGTGACTCCCGCATCGGGGACCATACCTTC. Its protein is CASSDSRIGDHTF.

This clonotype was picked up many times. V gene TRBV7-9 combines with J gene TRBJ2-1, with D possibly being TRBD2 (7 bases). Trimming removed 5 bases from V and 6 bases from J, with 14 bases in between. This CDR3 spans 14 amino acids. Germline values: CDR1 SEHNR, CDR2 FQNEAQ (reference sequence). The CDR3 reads CASSPRGAFNEQFF. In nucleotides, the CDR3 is TGTGCCAGCAGCCCCCGGGGGGCTTTCAATGAGCAGTTCTTC. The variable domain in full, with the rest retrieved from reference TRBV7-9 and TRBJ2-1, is DTGVSQNPRHKITKRGQNVTFRCDPISEHNRLYWYRQTLGQGPEFLTYFQNEAQLEKSRLLSDRFSAERPKGSFSTLEIQRTEQGDSAMYLCASSPRGAFNEQFFGPGTRLTVL.

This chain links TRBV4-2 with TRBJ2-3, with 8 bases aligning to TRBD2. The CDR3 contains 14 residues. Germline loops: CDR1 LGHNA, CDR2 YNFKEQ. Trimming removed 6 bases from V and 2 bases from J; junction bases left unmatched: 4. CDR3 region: CASSSGETTDTQYF. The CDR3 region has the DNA TGTGCCAGCAGTAGCGGGGAGACCACAGATACGCAGTATTTT.

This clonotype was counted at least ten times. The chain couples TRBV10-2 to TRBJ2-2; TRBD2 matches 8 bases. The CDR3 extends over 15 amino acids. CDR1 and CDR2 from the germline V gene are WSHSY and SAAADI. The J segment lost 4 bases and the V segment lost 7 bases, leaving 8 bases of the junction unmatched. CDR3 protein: CASTRVAGFTGELFF. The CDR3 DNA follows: TGCGCCAGCACTAGGGTAGCGGGGTTCACCGGGGAGCTGTTTTTT.

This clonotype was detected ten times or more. CDR3 sequence (DNA): TGCAGTGCTAGGAGGCCAGCGGGGGCGTACGAGCAGTACTTC. Amino acids: CSARRPAGAYEQYF. The rearrangement uses TRBV20-1 and TRBJ2-7; 8 bases align to TRBD2. V lost 3 bases and J lost 4; bases outside the gene matches: 8. The CDR3 is 14 residues long. Germline V gives CDR1 DFQATT, CDR2 SNEGSKA (reference sequence).

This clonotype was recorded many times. CDR3 DNA: TGTGCCAGCAGCCAAGAAGTCGTAGCGGGCCTAACCGGGGAGCTGTTTTTT. It codes for CASSQEVVAGLTGELFF. The chain couples TRBV3-1 to TRBJ2-2; 7 bases match TRBD2. The CDR3 loop spans 17 amino acids. V dropped 0 bases and J dropped 5; count of bases not matched to a gene: 9. Per the germline V gene, CDR1 is LGHDT and CDR2 is YNNKEL (reference sequence).

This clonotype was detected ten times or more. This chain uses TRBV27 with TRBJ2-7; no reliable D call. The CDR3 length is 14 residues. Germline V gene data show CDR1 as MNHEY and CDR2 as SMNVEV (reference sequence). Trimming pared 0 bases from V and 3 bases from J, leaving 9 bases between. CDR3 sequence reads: CASSLSIGDYEQYF. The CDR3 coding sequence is TGTGCCAGCAGTTTATCGATTGGGGACTACGAGCAGTACTTC.

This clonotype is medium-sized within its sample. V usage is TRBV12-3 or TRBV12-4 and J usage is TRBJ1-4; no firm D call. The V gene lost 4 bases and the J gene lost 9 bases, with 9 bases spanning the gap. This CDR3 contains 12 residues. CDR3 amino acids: CASSYWGKKLFF. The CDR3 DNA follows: TGTGCCAGCAGTTATTGGGGAAAAAAACTGTTTTTT.

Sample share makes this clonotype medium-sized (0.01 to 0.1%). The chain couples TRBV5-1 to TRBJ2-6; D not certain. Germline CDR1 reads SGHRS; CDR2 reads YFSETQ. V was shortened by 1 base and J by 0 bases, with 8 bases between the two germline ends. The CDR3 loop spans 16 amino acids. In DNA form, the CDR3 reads TGCGCCAGCAGCTTGTTGGTCGACTCTGGGGCCAACGTCCTGACTTTC. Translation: CASSLLVDSGANVLTF. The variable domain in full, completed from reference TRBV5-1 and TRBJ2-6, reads KAGVTQTPRYLIKTRGQQVTLSCSPISGHRSVSWYQQTPGQGLQFLFEYFSETQRNKGNFPGRFSGRQFSNSRSEMNVSTLELGDSALYLCASSLLVDSGANVLTFGAGSRLTVL.

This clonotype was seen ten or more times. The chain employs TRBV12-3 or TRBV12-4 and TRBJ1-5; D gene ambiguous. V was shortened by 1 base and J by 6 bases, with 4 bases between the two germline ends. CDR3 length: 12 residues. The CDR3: CASSLVSQPQHF. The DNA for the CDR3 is TGTGCCAGCAGTTTAGTCTCTCAGCCCCAGCATTTT.